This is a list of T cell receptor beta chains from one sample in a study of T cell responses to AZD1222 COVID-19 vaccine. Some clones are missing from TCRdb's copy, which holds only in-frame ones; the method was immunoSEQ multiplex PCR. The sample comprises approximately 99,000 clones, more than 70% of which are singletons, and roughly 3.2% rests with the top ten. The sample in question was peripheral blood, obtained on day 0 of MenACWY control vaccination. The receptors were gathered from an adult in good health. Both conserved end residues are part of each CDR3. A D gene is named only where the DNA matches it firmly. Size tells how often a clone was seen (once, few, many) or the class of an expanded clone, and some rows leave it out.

CSASRPRPSTDTQYF | TGCAGTGCTAGTCGTCCCAGGCCTAGCACAGATACGCAGTATTTT | TRBJ2-3 | NA | TRBV20-1 | NA
CASSGQTSNQPQHF | TGTGCCAGCAGTGGACAGACGAGCAATCAGCCCCAGCATTTT | TRBJ1-5 | NA | TRBV25-1 | NA
CASSFQGADYGYTF | TGTGCCAGCAGCTTCCAGGGGGCTGACTATGGCTACACCTTC | TRBJ1-2 | TRBD1 | TRBV7-8 | few
CASPAGGPTADTQYF | TGTGCCAGCCCAGCGGGGGGGCCCACGGCAGATACGCAGTATTTT | TRBJ2-3 | TRBD2 | TRBV7-2 | NA
CATRRAGGGTDTQYF | TGTGCCACCAGAAGAGCGGGGGGGGGCACAGATACGCAGTATTTT | TRBJ2-3 | TRBD2 | TRBV15 | NA
CASSEAGARFGTF | TGTGCCAGCAGTGAAGCGGGGGCCCGATTCGGGACCTTC | TRBJ1-2 | NA | TRBV6-1 | NA
CASSSTGLGAFF | TGTGCCAGCAGCTCGACAGGCCTTGGCGCTTTCTTT | TRBJ1-1 | NA | TRBV7-8 | NA
CAISETSSSLTGELFF | TGTGCCATCAGTGAAACTAGCTCTAGCCTCACCGGGGAGCTGTTTTTT | TRBJ2-2 | NA | TRBV10-3 | NA
CASSPPQSPEAFF | TGTGCCAGCAGTCCTCCCCAGAGCCCTGAAGCTTTCTTT | TRBJ1-1 | NA | TRBV28 | NA
CASSEVAGYNEQFF | TGTGCCAGCAGTGAAGTGGCAGGATACAATGAGCAGTTCTTC | TRBJ2-1 | NA | TRBV6-1 | few
CASSFSGAHEQYF | TGTGCCAGCAGCTTTTCGGGGGCCCACGAGCAGTACTTC | TRBJ2-7 | NA | TRBV7-8 | NA
CASSVWGYVRQPQHF | TGTGCCAGCAGTGTTTGGGGGTACGTACGTCAGCCCCAGCATTTT | TRBJ1-5 | NA | TRBV6-4 | NA
CASTPRIQASTDTQYF | TGTGCCAGCACCCCCCGTATCCAGGCCAGCACAGATACGCAGTATTTT | TRBJ2-3 | NA | TRBV11-2 | NA
CASRKSTEQYF | TGTGCCAGCAGGAAGAGCACCGAGCAGTACTTC | TRBJ2-7 | NA | TRBV2 | NA
CASSLGGKETQYF | TGTGCCAGCAGTTTAGGCGGCAAAGAGACCCAGTACTTC | TRBJ2-5 | NA | TRBV12-3/TRBV12-4 | NA
CASSFRQGSEAFF | TGTGCCAGCAGTTTCCGACAGGGCTCTGAAGCTTTCTTT | TRBJ1-1 | TRBD1 | TRBV28 | NA
CASSKDRDQAYGYTF | TGTGCCAGCAGCAAAGACCGGGACCAGGCCTATGGCTACACCTTC | TRBJ1-2 | NA | TRBV21-1 | NA
CASSFQGGIGEQYF | TGTGCCAGCAGCTTCCAAGGAGGGATTGGGGAGCAGTACTTC | TRBJ2-7 | NA | TRBV5-4 | NA
CASSPPWEPPNEKLFF | TGTGCCAGCAGCCCTCCTTGGGAACCACCTAATGAAAAACTGTTTTTT | TRBJ1-4 | NA | TRBV7-3 | NA
CASSFGQNYGYTF | TGTGCCAGCAGTTTCGGGCAAAACTATGGCTACACCTTC | TRBJ1-2 | NA | TRBV28 | NA
CASSIGAGSPYEQYF | TGTGCCAGTAGTATAGGGGCAGGGAGCCCCTACGAGCAGTACTTC | TRBJ2-7 | NA | TRBV19 | NA
CASSWGQGAYEQYF | NA | TRBJ2-7 | NA | TRBV12-1 | NA